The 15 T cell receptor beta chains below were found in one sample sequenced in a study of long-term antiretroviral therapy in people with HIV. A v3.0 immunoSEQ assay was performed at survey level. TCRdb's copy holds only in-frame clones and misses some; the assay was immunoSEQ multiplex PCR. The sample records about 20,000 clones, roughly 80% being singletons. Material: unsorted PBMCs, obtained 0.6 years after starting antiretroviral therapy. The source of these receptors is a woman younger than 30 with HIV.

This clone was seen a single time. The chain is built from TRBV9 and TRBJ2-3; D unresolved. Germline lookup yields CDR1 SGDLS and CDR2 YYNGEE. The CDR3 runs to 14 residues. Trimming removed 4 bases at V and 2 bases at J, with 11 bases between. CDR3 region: CASSLHPITDTQYF. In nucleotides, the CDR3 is TGTGCCAGCAGCCTCCACCCTATCACAGATACGCAGTATTTT.

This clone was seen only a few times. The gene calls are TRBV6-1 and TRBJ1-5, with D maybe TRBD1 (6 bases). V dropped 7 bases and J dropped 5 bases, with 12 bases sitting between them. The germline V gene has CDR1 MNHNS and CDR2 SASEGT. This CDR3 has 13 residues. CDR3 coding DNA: TGTGCCAGCAACTACAGGGATGATCAGCCCCAGCATTTT. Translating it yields CASNYRDDQPQHF.

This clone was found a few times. CDR3 protein: CASRAGEAGYTF. In DNA, the CDR3 is TGTGCCAGCAGGGCGGGGGAGGCTGGCTACACCTTC. The chain employs TRBV5-4 and TRBJ1-2; weak D call: TRBD1 (5 bases). CDR3 length: 12 amino acids. V lost 5 bases to trimming and J lost 7 bases, with 12 bases between them. Per germline, CDR1 SGHNT and CDR2 YYREEE (reference sequence).

CDR3 nucleotide sequence: TGTGCCAGCAGGGTTCAGTACTTGAACACTGAAGCTTTCTTT. Amino acids: CASRVQYLNTEAFF. The chain couples TRBV5-6 to TRBJ1-1; D not certain. Deletions cut 5 bases from V and 0 bases from J, with 11 bases between. The germline CDR1 and CDR2 sequences are SGHDT and YYEEEE. The CDR3 runs 14 residues. Full variable domain (remainder filled in from reference TRBV5-6 and TRBJ1-1): DAGVTQSPTHLIKTRGQQVTLRCSPKSGHDTVSWYQQALGQGPQFIFQYYEEEERQRGNFPDRFSGHQFPNYSSELNVNALLLGDSALYLCASRVQYLNTEAFFGQGTRLTVV.

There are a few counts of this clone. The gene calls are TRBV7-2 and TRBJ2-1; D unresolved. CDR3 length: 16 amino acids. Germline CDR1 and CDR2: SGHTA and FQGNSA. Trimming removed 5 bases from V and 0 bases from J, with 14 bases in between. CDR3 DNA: TGTGCCAGCAGCCCGGTACAAGGCCGCTCCTACAATGAGCAGTTCTTC. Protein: CASSPVQGRSYNEQFF.

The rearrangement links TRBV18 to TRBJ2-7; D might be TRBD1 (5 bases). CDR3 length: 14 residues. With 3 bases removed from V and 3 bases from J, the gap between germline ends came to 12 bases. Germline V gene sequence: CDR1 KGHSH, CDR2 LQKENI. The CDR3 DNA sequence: TGTGCCAGCTCACCCCCCGACAGACTCTACGAGCAGTACTTC. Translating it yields CASSPPDRLYEQYF.

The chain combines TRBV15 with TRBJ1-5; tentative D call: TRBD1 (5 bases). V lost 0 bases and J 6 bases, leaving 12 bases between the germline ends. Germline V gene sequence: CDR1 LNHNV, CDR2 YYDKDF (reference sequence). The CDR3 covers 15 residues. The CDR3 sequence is CATSRDPGGGQPQHF. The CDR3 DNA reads TGTGCCACCAGCAGAGATCCGGGGGGAGGTCAGCCCCAGCATTTT.

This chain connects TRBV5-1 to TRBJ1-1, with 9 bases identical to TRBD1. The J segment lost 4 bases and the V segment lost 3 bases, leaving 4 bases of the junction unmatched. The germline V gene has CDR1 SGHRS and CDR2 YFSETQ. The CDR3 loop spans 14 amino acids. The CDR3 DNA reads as TGCGCCAGCAGCTGGGGACAGGGAGGCACTGAAGCTTTCTTT. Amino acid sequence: CASSWGQGGTEAFF.

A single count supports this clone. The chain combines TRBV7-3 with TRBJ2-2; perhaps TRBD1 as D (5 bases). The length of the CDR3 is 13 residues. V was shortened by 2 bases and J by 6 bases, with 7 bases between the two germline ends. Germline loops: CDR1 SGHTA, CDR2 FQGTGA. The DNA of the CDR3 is TGTGCCAGCAGCTTAGCAGGGCCCGGGGAGCTGTTTTTT. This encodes CASSLAGPGELFF.

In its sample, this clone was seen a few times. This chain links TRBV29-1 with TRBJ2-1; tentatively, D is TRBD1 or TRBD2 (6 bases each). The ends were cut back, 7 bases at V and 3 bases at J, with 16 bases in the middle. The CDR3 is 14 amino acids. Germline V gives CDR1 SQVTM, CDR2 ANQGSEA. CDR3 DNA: TGCAGCGCCGAGGGGGGAGATCTCTACAATGAGCAGTTCTTC. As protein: CSAEGGDLYNEQFF.

This CDR3 is CASRPTGQSSGNTIYF. CDR3 nucleotide sequence: TGTGCCAGCCGCCCGACGGGGCAGAGCTCTGGAAACACCATATATTTT. This chain links TRBV7-9 with TRBJ1-3, with a possible D match to TRBD1 (5 bases). Trimming removed 8 bases at V and 0 bases at J, with 17 bases between. There are 16 residues in the CDR3. From germline, CDR1 is SEHNR and CDR2 FQNEAQ (reference sequence). The complete variable domain, with remaining parts taken from reference TRBV7-9 and TRBJ1-3, reads DTGVSQNPRHKITKRGQNVTFRCDPISEHNRLYWYRQTLGQGPEFLTYFQNEAQLEKSRLLSDRFSAERPKGSFSTLEIQRTEQGDSAMYLCASRPTGQSSGNTIYFGEGSWLTVV.

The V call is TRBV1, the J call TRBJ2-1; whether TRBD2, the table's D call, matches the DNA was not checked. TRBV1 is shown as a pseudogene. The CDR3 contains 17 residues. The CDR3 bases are TGCACCAGCAGCCAACTAGCGGGGTTCAGTTCCTACAATGAGCAGTTCTTC. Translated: CTSSQLAGFSSYNEQFF.

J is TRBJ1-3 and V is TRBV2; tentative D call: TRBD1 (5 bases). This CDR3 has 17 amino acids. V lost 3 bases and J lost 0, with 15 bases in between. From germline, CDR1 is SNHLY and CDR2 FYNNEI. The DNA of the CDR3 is TGTGCCAGCAGTGATAGCGTTCAGGGCGACTCTGGAAACACCATATATTTT. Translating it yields CASSDSVQGDSGNTIYF.

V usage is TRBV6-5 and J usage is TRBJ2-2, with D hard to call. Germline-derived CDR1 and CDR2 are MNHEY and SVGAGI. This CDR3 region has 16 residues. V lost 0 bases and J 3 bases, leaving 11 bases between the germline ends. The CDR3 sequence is CASSYSRPPYTGELFF. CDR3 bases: TGTGCCAGCAGTTACTCGAGGCCCCCTTACACCGGGGAGCTGTTTTTT.

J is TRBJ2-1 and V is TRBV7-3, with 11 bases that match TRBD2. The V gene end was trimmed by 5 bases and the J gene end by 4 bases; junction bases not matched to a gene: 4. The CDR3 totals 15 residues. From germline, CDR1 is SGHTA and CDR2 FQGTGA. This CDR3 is CASSLRTSGYNEQFF. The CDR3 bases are TGTGCCAGCAGCCTTCGGACTAGCGGGTACAATGAGCAGTTCTTC.